Only a few counts were recorded for the clone carrying this T cell receptor (beta chain). V gave up 5 bases and J gave up 5 bases, with 12 bases separating them. Germline assignment: CDR1 SGHTA and CDR2 FQGTGA. The length of the CDR3 is 13 residues. The sample comes from a study of T-cell reconstitution after alpha-beta-depleted transplantation in children. TCRbeta library preparation incorporated unique molecular identifiers. TCRdb itself ran the PCR reads through MiXCR, one entry per CDR3 protein. The top ten hold approximately 3% of the sample, which has some 500,000 distinct CDR3 sequences, around 16% seen once.

Sequenced material: PBMCs from the stem cell graft donor, taken from the stem cell graft. The clonotype comes from a human donor who donated a stem cell graft to a child with acute lymphoblastic leukemia. The V gene is TRBV7-3, the J gene TRBJ1-1; D unresolved. CDR3 DNA: TGTGCCAGCAGCCCTACAGCGGGGACTGAAGCTTTCTTT. Its protein product is CASSPTAGTEAFF.